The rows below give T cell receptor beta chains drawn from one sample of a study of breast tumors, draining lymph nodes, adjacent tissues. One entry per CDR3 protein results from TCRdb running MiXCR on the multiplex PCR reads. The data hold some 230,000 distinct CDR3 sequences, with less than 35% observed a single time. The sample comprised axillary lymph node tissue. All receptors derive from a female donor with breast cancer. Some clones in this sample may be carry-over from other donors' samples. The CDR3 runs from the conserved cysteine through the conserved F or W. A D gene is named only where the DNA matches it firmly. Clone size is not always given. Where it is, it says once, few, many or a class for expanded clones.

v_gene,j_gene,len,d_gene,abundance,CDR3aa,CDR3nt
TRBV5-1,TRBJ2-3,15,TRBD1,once,CASRFRTGDTDTQYF,TGCGCCAGCAGATTTCGGACAGGGGACACAGATACGCAGTATTTT
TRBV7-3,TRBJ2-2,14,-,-,CASSLTRMAGELFF,TGTGCCAGCAGCTTAACTAGGATGGCCGGGGAGCTGTTTTTT
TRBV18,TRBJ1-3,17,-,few,CASSPLPPRTSGNTIYF,TGTGCCAGCTCACCACTGCCCCCAAGGACCTCTGGAAACACCATATATTTT
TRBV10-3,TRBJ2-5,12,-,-,CAIRGKRETQYF,TGTGCCATAAGGGGGAAGAGAGAGACCCAGTACTTC
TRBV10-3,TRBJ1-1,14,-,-,CAISESNRGGLAFF,TGTGCCATCAGTGAGTCGAATAGGGGGGGCTTAGCTTTCTTT
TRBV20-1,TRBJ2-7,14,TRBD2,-,CSAPSLAGGHEQYF,TGCAGTGCGCCCTCACTAGCGGGGGGTCACGAGCAGTACTTC
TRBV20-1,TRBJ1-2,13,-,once,CSAPPPGTNGYTF,TGCAGTGCTCCACCCCCCGGGACAAATGGCTACACCTTC
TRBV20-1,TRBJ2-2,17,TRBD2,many,CSARNAAGEMNTGELFF,TGCAGTGCTAGAAACGCAGCGGGAGAGATGAACACCGGGGAGCTGTTTTTT
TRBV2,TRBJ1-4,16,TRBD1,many,CASRGQGALINEKLFF,TGTGCCAGCAGAGGACAGGGGGCGCTTATTAATGAAAAACTGTTTTTT
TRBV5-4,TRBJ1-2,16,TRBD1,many,CASSLKSTGGMYGYTF,TGTGCCAGCAGCTTGAAATCAACAGGGGGAATGTATGGCTACACCTTC
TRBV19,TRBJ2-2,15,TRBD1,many,CASSISGGASGELFF,TGTGCCAGTAGTATATCAGGGGGCGCGTCCGGGGAGCTGTTTTTT